A selection of T cell receptor beta chains follows, all from one sample in a study of blood T cell repertoires in COVID-19. Profiling relied on immunoSEQ multiplex PCR, and the TCRdb table lists in-frame clones only, not all of them. The repertoire holds around 130,000 clones, with about 87% as singletons. The sequenced material came from peripheral blood. The origin of the receptors is an elderly woman with acute or convalescent COVID-19. Both conserved end residues are part of each CDR3. Fields, in order: clone size, J gene, D gene, V gene, CDR3 length, CDR3 protein, CDR3 DNA. D genes are given only for firm matches. Part of the rows lack a size; the others show once, few, many or a class for expanded clones.

clone size: .; J gene: TRBJ1-1; D gene: TRBD1; V gene: TRBV7-9; CDR3 length: 16; CDR3 protein: CASSPYRDSMNTEAFF; CDR3 DNA: TGTGCCAGCAGCCCGTACCGGGACAGCATGAACACTGAAGCTTTCTTT
clone size: .; J gene: TRBJ2-3; D gene: TRBD2; V gene: TRBV4-3; CDR3 length: 17; CDR3 protein: CASSQGSGGGITDTQYF; CDR3 DNA: TGCGCCAGCAGCCAAGGGAGCGGGGGGGGGATCACAGATACGCAGTATTTT
clone size: .; J gene: TRBJ2-2; D gene: TRBD1; V gene: TRBV13; CDR3 length: 15; CDR3 protein: CASSPGTGGTGELFF; CDR3 DNA: TGTGCCAGCAGCCCCGGGACAGGGGGGACCGGGGAGCTGTTTTTT
clone size: .; J gene: TRBJ1-1; D gene: .; V gene: TRBV18; CDR3 length: 15; CDR3 protein: CASSLKTTQNTEAFF; CDR3 DNA: TGTGCCAGCTCACTCAAGACAACCCAGAACACTGAAGCTTTCTTT
clone size: .; J gene: TRBJ1-5; D gene: .; V gene: TRBV19; CDR3 length: 15; CDR3 protein: CASSIQVNSNQPQHF; CDR3 DNA: TGTGCCAGTAGTATACAGGTTAATAGCAATCAGCCCCAGCATTTT
clone size: .; J gene: TRBJ2-5; D gene: .; V gene: TRBV5-1; CDR3 length: 14; CDR3 protein: CASSLLLEQETQYF; CDR3 DNA: TGCGCCAGCAGCTTGCTACTAGAGCAAGAGACCCAGTACTTC
clone size: once; J gene: TRBJ1-1; D gene: .; V gene: TRBV9; CDR3 length: 15; CDR3 protein: CASSFTGTSNTEAFF; CDR3 DNA: TGTGCCAGCAGCTTCACCGGGACATCGAACACTGAAGCTTTCTTT
clone size: .; J gene: TRBJ1-1; D gene: .; V gene: TRBV6-5; CDR3 length: 13; CDR3 protein: CASSPGRNTEAFF; CDR3 DNA: TGTGCCAGCAGTCCTGGCCGGAACACTGAAGCTTTCTTT
clone size: .; J gene: TRBJ2-3; D gene: .; V gene: TRBV7-9; CDR3 length: 16; CDR3 protein: CASSLLVGLFADTQYF; CDR3 DNA: TGTGCCAGCAGTCTGCTCGTTGGACTATTCGCAGATACGCAGTATTTT
clone size: .; J gene: TRBJ1-2; D gene: .; V gene: TRBV2; CDR3 length: 14; CDR3 protein: CASKKNRDIPSVTF; CDR3 DNA: TGTGCCAGCAAGAAAAACCGGGACATCCCGTCGGTCACCTTC
clone size: .; J gene: TRBJ1-1; D gene: .; V gene: TRBV6-1; CDR3 length: 15; CDR3 protein: CASSEGGLPGVLAFF; CDR3 DNA: TGTGCCAGCAGTGAAGGGGGACTCCCCGGTGTATTAGCTTTCTTT
clone size: .; J gene: TRBJ2-7; D gene: .; V gene: TRBV13; CDR3 length: 17; CDR3 protein: CASSLSSDRIRSYEQYF; CDR3 DNA: TGTGCCAGCAGCTTAAGCTCCGACAGGATCCGTTCCTACGAGCAGTACTTC
clone size: .; J gene: TRBJ2-5; D gene: TRBD1; V gene: TRBV2; CDR3 length: 15; CDR3 protein: CASRKGQGAGETQYF; CDR3 DNA: TGTGCCAGCAGAAAAGGACAGGGGGCGGGGGAGACCCAGTACTTC
clone size: .; J gene: TRBJ2-7; D gene: TRBD2; V gene: TRBV7-2; CDR3 length: 13; CDR3 protein: CASSLLAGYEQYF; CDR3 DNA: TGTGCCAGCAGCTTACTAGCGGGGTACGAGCAGTACTTC
clone size: .; J gene: TRBJ1-6; D gene: .; V gene: TRBV6-5; CDR3 length: 13; CDR3 protein: CASSQGFNSPLHF; CDR3 DNA: TGTGCCAGCAGTCAGGGATTTAATTCACCCCTCCACTTT
clone size: .; J gene: TRBJ2-7; D gene: TRBD2; V gene: TRBV12-5; CDR3 length: 16; CDR3 protein: CASGLDGGSRSYEQYF; CDR3 DNA: TGTGCTAGTGGTTTGGACGGGGGGTCCCGAAGCTACGAGCAGTACTTC
clone size: .; J gene: TRBJ1-2; D gene: .; V gene: TRBV5-4; CDR3 length: 14; CDR3 protein: CASSPQGDTYGYTF; CDR3 DNA: TGTGCCAGCAGCCCCCAGGGCGATACCTATGGCTACACCTTC
clone size: .; J gene: TRBJ2-3; D gene: TRBD2; V gene: TRBV5-1; CDR3 length: 15; CDR3 protein: CASSLAGLAGDTQYF; CDR3 DNA: TGCGCCAGCAGCTTGGCCGGACTAGCTGGGGATACGCAGTATTTT
clone size: .; J gene: TRBJ1-1; D gene: .; V gene: TRBV18; CDR3 length: 13; CDR3 protein: CASSWQGNTEAFF; CDR3 DNA: TGTGCCAGCTCATGGCAGGGGAACACTGAAGCTTTCTTT
clone size: .; J gene: TRBJ1-2; D gene: .; V gene: TRBV6-1; CDR3 length: 13; CDR3 protein: CASSEIQGYGYTF; CDR3 DNA: TGTGCCAGCAGTGAAATACAGGGATATGGCTACACCTTC
clone size: .; J gene: TRBJ1-4; D gene: TRBD1; V gene: TRBV5-1; CDR3 length: 15; CDR3 protein: CASSKDGTEEKKLFF; CDR3 DNA: TGCGCCAGCAGCAAGGACGGGACAGAGGAAAAAAAACTGTTTTTT
clone size: .; J gene: TRBJ1-5; D gene: TRBD1; V gene: TRBV18; CDR3 length: 14; CDR3 protein: CASSRQGVDQPQHF; CDR3 DNA: TGTGCCAGCTCACGACAGGGAGTAGATCAGCCCCAGCATTTT
clone size: once; J gene: TRBJ2-5; D gene: TRBD2; V gene: TRBV5-6; CDR3 length: 15; CDR3 protein: CASRGLAGGPGTQYF; CDR3 DNA: TGTGCCAGCAGGGGACTAGCGGGGGGGCCCGGGACCCAGTACTTC
clone size: .; J gene: TRBJ1-5; D gene: .; V gene: TRBV6-5; CDR3 length: 15; CDR3 protein: CASSNGQLSNQPQHF; CDR3 DNA: TGTGCCAGCAGTAACGGACAGCTTAGCAATCAGCCCCAGCATTTT
clone size: .; J gene: TRBJ2-7; D gene: .; V gene: TRBV6-6; CDR3 length: 13; CDR3 protein: CASSYPNGYEQYF; CDR3 DNA: TGTGCCAGCAGTTACCCGAACGGCTACGAGCAGTACTTC
clone size: .; J gene: TRBJ1-2; D gene: .; V gene: TRBV5-1; CDR3 length: 12; CDR3 protein: CASSSDWYGYTF; CDR3 DNA: TGCGCCAGCAGCTCGGACTGGTATGGCTACACCTTC
clone size: .; J gene: TRBJ1-2; D gene: TRBD1; V gene: TRBV9; CDR3 length: 14; CDR3 protein: CASSPGQGNYGYTF; CDR3 DNA: TGTGCCAGCAGCCCCGGACAGGGCAACTATGGCTACACCTTC
clone size: .; J gene: TRBJ2-3; D gene: TRBD2; V gene: TRBV19; CDR3 length: 17; CDR3 protein: CASSPLMGRGSTDTQYF; CDR3 DNA: TGTGCCAGTAGTCCGCTTATGGGGCGGGGGAGCACAGATACGCAGTATTTT
clone size: .; J gene: TRBJ1-5; D gene: TRBD1; V gene: TRBV6-6; CDR3 length: 16; CDR3 protein: CASSGNPGTGNQPQHF; CDR3 DNA: TGTGCCAGCAGTGGAAACCCCGGGACAGGGAATCAGCCCCAGCATTTT